The T cell receptor beta chain described here comes from a study of cytomegalovirus exposure and HLA in healthy donors. Study at large: Sequencing of 150 million to 200 million T cells in an earlier analysis found about 120 million unique TCR beta sequences.

Overall study findings and caveats: The classifier reportedly diagnosed cytomegalovirus status with high sensitivity and specificity. Earlier analysis yielded a pattern in which most TCR beta V segments were productive about 90% or about 30% of the time.

The CDR3 spans 13 residues. V lost 6 bases and J lost 4, with 12 bases in between. From germline, CDR1 is MNHEY and CDR2 SMNVEV (reference sequence). The PCR employed 60 Vbeta primers together with 13 Jbeta primers. Method: immunoSEQ multiplex PCR; TCRdb's copy keeps in-frame clones and lacks some. The profile shows 100,000 or so clones, approximately 63% of them singletons. As for this clone: The antigen is not known.

The sample consisted of PBMCs. This TCR was sampled from a woman aged 25 to 39 in good health and CMV-seronegative. This chain connects TRBV27 to TRBJ1-2; D remains unclear. DNA for the CDR3: TGTGCCAGCAGCACCCGGCGGGGCTATGGCTACACCTTC. Its protein is CASSTRRGYGYTF.